The T cell receptor beta chain under discussion was sequenced for a study of T cells after posttransplantation cyclophosphamide. Only in-frame clones appear in the TCRdb table, and some are missing; sequencing was by immunoSEQ multiplex PCR. Among a few thousand clones listed, 65% to 80% were seen once. Study-wide points: Blood and skin or GI T cell repertoires showed limited TRB overlap. TRB clonality was highly associated with recipient CMV seropositivity and reactivation.

For this clone: Its antigen is undetermined.

Sampled 1 year posttransplant, controls received myeloablative marrow transplants, methotrexate and a calcineurin inhibitor. The CDR3 has 14 residues. V was trimmed by 3 bases and J by 1 base, leaving 12 bases between them. Germline CDR1 is GTSNPN and CDR2 is SVGIG (reference sequence). The chain combines TRBV30 with TRBJ1-1, with unresolved D. The sequencing here drew on PBMCs, taken after allogeneic stem cell transplant with calcineurin inhibitor and methotrexate. This sequence originates from a female patient aged 50-65 years who received an allogeneic stem cell transplant from an unrelated donor, was CMV-positive, and had acute and chronic GVHD. Some T cells may have originated in the graft donor. CDR3 bases: TGTGCCTGGAGGAGTCCCGTTGGGAACACTGAAGCTTTCTTT. Amino acids: CAWRSPVGNTEAFF.